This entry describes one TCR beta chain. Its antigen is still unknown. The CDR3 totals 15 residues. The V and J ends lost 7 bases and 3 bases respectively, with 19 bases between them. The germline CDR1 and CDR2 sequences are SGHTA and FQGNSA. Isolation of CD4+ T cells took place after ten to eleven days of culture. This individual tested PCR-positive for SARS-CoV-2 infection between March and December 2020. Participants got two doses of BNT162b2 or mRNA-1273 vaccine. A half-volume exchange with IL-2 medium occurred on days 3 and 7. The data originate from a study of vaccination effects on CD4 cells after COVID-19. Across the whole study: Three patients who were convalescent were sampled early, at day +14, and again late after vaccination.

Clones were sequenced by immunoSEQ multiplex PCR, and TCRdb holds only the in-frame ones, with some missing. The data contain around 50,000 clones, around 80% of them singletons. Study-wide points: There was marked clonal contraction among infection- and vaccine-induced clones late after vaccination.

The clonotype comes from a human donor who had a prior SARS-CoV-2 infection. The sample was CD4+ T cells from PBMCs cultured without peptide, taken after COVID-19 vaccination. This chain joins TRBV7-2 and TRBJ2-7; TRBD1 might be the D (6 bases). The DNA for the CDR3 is TGTGCCAGCACCCCCACACCCGGACAGCTCTACGAGCAGTACTTC. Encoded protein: CASTPTPGQLYEQYF.